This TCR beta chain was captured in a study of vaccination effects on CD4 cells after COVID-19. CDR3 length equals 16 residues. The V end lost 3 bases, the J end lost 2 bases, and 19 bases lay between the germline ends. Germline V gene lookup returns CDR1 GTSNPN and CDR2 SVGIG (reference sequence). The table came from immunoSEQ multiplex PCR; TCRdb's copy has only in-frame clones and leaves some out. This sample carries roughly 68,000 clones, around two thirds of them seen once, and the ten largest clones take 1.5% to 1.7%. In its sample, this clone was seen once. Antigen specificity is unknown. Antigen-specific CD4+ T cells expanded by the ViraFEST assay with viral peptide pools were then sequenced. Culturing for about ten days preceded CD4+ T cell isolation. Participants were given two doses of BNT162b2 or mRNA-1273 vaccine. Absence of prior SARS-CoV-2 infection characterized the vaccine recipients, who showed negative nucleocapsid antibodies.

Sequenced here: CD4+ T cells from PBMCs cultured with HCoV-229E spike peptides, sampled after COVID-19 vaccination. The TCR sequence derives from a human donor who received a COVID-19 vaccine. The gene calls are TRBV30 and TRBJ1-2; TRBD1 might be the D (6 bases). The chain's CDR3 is CAWRSFRTGPNYGYTF. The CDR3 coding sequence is TGTGCCTGGAGATCTTTTAGAACAGGGCCAAACTATGGCTACACCTTC.